This T cell receptor beta chain derives from a study of blood T cells in healthy people across ages. The CDR3 has 14 amino acids. From germline, CDR1 is DFQATT and CDR2 SNEGSKA (reference sequence). Trimming removed 1 base from V and 0 bases from J, with 9 bases in between. The second PCR ran about 6 to 12 cycles with a sample-barcoded 5' primer and J-beta primers. Via MiXCR, TCRdb re-called the 5' RACE reads, giving one row per CDR3 protein. In the table there are 550,000 to 800,000 distinct CDR3 sequences, 20% to 25% of which are singletons. The clonotype originates from a man between 65 and 85 years old in good health. The chain carries TRBV20-1 and TRBJ1-1; D is undetermined. The sample consisted of blood. Here the CDR3 DNA reads TGCAGTGCTAGAGGGGCACCAATGAACACTGAAGCTTTCTTT. The encoded protein is CSARGAPMNTEAFF.